A selection of T cell receptor beta chains follows, all from one sample in a study of spatial heterogeneity in lung cancer. TCRdb reprocessed the 5' RACE reads with MiXCR, giving one entry per CDR3 protein. Here the sample spans around 70,000 distinct CDR3 sequences, roughly 9% being singletons. This specimen was PBMCs, taken at follow-up. These receptors were taken from a female donor with early-stage non-small cell lung cancer. The conserved cysteine and the conserved F or W are not part of the CDR3 here. D genes are given only for firm matches.

TRBV12-3/TRBV12-4	-	ASSPLLVVTYNEQF
TRBV12-3/TRBV12-4	-	ASSGSSGYEQY
TRBV7-8	-	ASSLDGTLWEKLF
TRBV20-1	TRBD1	SARGWDRDNEQF
TRBV7-9	-	ASTSYRVRAEAF
TRBV30	-	AWSANRGGSNQPQH
TRBV5-1	-	ASSLASRVMGSEQY
TRBV11-2	TRBD2	ASSGRLGLAATYEQY
TRBV20-1	-	SANRAETQY
TRBV7-9	TRBD1	ASSPRQGWTEAF
TRBV20-1	TRBD2	SALAGGGTYEQY
TRBV7-3	TRBD1	ASSPLQGANEQF
TRBV10-3	-	AVRSLQNQPQH
TRBV25-1	-	ASSGPTNQPQH
TRBV19	-	ASRHSDATGELF
TRBV5-1	-	ASRDYQETQY
TRBV12-3/TRBV12-4	-	ASQKTNYGYT
TRBV6-1	-	ASSEATGAVETQY
TRBV24-1	-	ATSDPIAENTEAF
TRBV6-5	-	ASKAGSPTGELF
TRBV5-4	TRBD1	ASSREAQGEGEKLF
TRBV30	TRBD2	AWSYLGGRGYEQY
TRBV29-1	-	SVNVVDTQY
TRBV20-1	TRBD2	SPFLAGKGEQF
TRBV2	TRBD1	ASREQGAAYEQY
TRBV28	TRBD2	ASSLGGGVRTGELF